This TCR beta chain was profiled in a study of blood T cell repertoires in COVID-19 (TCRdb year 2020). Context from the whole study: The collaborator samples originated in the United States, Italy and Spain and spanned the acute and convalescent phases of COVID-19. Deeply sampled blood TCRbeta repertoires from subjects exposed to, actively infected with, or recovered from COVID-19 were included in the dataset. The samples were drawn from two sources: the first 160 participants of the ongoing ImmuneRACE study, and fewer than 1,500 subjects contributed by 6 global collaborators. The repertoires were released in a freely available public database intended as a resource for research on the immune response to SARS-CoV-2. The sample metadata nearly always contained a de-identified subject ID, COVID-19 status, age in years and sex. The material from the prospective study consisted of cDNA or gDNA derived from T cells, B-cell-depleted T cells, or PBMCs. Where available, HLA class I and class II types were obtained from metadata supplied by the sample provider rather than from assay-based typing.

TCRbeta CDR3 regions were amplified from genomic DNA by means of the immunoSEQ Assay, a bias-controlled multiplex PCR. The original methods were these. The number of nucleated cells in each sample was estimated by amplification of reference gene primers within the assay. To quantify the absolute abundance of each unique TCRbeta CDR3 rearrangement, sequence reads were collapsed and filtered. For each sample, productive Simpson clonality was calculated as the square root of Simpson's diversity index across productive rearrangements. Not all clones reach the TCRdb copy of this immuneACCESS table, which keeps in-frame sequences only. Checked studies attribute under half of the gap to unresolved V genes and leave the rest unexplained. V and J calls and clone size are those listed in that table; D and trimming were worked out from the DNA. This sample holds about 80,000 clones; around 82% were observed only once. The top ten clones comprise 39% of the sample.

General study outcomes and caveats: The amount of clinical and demographic metadata varied by source and participant and was provided uncurated.

Whole blood was collected in K2EDTA tubes by collaborating institutions according to the institutions' own protocols. For TCRbeta analysis, collaborators shipped samples as frozen whole blood, isolated PBMCs, or DNA extracted from either of those sample types. In the case of this clone: Its cognate antigen has yet to be identified. Base qualities are not at hand, and no much larger clone is one base apart.

Measured from the cysteine to the phenylalanine, the CDR3 is 14 residues long. The sequence is cut down to CDR3 DNA, 42 bases in frame from base 1. As encoded in the germline V gene (reference sequence), CDR1 is MNHEY while CDR2 is SMNVEV. V is cut by 6 bases and J by 5 bases, and the space between the germline ends is 11 bases. The receptor comes from a man older than 75 with active or convalescent COVID-19. The sample comprised peripheral blood. The chain joins TRBV27 to TRBJ1-6; possibly the D gene is TRBD1, per 5 matching bases. The DNA is as follows: TGTGCCAGCAGCGCGCAGGGAAATAATTCACCCCTCCACTTT. It is translated as CASSAQGNNSPLHF.